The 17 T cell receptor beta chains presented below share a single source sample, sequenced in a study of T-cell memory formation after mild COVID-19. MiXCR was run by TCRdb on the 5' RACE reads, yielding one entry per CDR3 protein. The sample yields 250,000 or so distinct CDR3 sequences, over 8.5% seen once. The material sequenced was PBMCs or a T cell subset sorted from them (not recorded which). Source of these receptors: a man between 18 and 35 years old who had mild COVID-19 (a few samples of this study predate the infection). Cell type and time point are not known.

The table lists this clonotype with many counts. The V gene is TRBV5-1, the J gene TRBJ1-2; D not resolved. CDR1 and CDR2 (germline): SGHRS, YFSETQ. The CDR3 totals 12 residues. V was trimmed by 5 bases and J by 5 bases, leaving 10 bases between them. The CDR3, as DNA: TGCGCCAGCAGGGACGATGGGTATGGCTACACCTTC. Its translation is CASRDDGYGYTF.

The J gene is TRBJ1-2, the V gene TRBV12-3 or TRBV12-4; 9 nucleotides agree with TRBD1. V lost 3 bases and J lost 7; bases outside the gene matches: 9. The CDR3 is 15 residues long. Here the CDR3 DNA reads TGTGCCAGCAGTTTTTCGGGACAGGGATCATTTGGCTACACCTTC. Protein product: CASSFSGQGSFGYTF.

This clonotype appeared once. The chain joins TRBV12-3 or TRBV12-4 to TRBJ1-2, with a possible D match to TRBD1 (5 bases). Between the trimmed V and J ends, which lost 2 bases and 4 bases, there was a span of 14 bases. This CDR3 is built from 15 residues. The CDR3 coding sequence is TGTGCCAGCAGTTTAAACCGGGGCGTTGGCTATGGCTACACCTTC. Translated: CASSLNRGVGYGYTF.

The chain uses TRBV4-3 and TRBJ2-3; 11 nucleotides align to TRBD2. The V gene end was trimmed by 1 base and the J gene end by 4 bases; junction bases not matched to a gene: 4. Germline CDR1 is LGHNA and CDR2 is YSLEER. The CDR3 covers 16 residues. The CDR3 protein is CASSQALAGDADTQYF. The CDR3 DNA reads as TGCGCCAGCAGCCAAGCACTAGCGGGGGATGCAGATACGCAGTATTTT.

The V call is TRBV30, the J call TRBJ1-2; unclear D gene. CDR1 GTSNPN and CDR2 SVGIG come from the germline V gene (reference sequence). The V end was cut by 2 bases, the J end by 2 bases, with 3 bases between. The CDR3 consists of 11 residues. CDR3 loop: CAWSLNYGYTF. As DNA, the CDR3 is TGTGCCTGGAGTTTAAACTATGGCTACACCTTC.

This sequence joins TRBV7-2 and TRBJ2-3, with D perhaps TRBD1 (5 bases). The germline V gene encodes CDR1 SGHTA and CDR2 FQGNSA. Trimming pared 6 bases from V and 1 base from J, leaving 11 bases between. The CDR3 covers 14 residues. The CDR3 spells CASRTGRGTDTQYF. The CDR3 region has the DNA TGTGCCAGCAGGACCGGCAGGGGCACAGATACGCAGTATTTT.

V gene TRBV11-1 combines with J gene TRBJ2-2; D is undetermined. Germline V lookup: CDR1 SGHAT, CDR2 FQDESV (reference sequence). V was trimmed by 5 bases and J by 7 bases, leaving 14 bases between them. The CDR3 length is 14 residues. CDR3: CASSREKSSGELFF. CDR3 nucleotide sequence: TGTGCCAGCAGCCGAGAAAAGTCCAGCGGGGAGCTGTTTTTT.

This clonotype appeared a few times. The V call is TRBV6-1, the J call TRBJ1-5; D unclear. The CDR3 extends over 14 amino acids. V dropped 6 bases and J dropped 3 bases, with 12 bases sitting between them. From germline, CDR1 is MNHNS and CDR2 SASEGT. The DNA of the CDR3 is TGTGCCAGCAGAAAAACAGAAGTCAATCAGCCCCAGCATTTT. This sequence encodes CASRKTEVNQPQHF.

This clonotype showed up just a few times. For the CDR3, the DNA is TGTGCCAGCAGCCCCAGACAGGGAGTGAAGGAAGGCTACACCTTC. Translating it yields CASSPRQGVKEGYTF. The J gene is TRBJ1-2, the V gene TRBV7-2, with 7 bases lining up with TRBD1. V shed 5 bases and J 8 bases; nucleotides not matched to a gene: 14. CDR3 length: 15 amino acids. In germline, CDR1 is SGHTA, CDR2 FQGNSA.

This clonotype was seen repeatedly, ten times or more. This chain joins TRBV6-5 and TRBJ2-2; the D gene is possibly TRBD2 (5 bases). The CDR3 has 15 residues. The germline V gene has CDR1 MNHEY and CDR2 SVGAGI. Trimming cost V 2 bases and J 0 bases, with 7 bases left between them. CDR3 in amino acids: CASSYVGANTGELFF. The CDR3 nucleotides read TGTGCCAGCAGTTACGTGGGAGCGAACACCGGGGAGCTGTTTTTT.

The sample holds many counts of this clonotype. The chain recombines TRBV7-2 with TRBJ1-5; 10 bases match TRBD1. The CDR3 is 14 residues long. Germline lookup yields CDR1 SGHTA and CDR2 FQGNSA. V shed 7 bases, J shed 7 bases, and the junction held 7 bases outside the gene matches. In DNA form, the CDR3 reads TGTGCCAGCAACCCGACAGGGGGCGGACAGCCCCAGCATTTT. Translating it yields CASNPTGGGQPQHF.

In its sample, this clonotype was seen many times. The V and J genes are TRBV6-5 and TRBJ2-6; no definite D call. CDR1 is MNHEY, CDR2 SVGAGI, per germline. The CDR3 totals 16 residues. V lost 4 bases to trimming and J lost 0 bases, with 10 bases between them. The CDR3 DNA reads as TGTGCCAGCAGTTCCTGGATGAACTCTGGGGCCAACGTCCTGACTTTC. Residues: CASSSWMNSGANVLTF.

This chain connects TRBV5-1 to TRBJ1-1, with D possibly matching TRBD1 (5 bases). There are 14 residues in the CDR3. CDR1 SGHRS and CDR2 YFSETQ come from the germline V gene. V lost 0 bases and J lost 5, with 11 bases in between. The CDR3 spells CASSLGEGRTEAFF. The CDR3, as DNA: TGCGCCAGCAGCTTGGGGGAGGGGAGAACTGAAGCTTTCTTT.

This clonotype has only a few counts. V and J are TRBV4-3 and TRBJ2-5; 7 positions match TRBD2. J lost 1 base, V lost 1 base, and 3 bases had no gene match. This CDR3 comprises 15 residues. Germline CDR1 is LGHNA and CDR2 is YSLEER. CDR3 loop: CASSQAGGAQETQYF. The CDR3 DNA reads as TGCGCCAGCAGCCAAGCGGGGGGTGCCCAAGAGACCCAGTACTTC.

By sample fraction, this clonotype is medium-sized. The CDR3 DNA follows: TGTGCCAGCAGCTTAGATCCCTTCTTAGGACGGCCTAACTATGGCTACACCTTC. It codes for CASSLDPFLGRPNYGYTF. The chain recombines TRBV11-2 with TRBJ1-2; D ambiguous. Germline-derived CDR1 and CDR2 are SGHAT and FQNNGV. The CDR3 is 18 residues long. The V end was cut by 0 bases, the J end by 0 bases, with 17 bases between.

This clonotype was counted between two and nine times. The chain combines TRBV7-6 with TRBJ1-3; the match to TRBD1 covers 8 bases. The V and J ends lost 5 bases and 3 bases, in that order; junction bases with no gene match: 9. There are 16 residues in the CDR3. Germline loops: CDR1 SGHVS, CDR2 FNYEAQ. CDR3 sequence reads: CASSQRTGSDGNTIYF. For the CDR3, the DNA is TGTGCCAGCAGCCAACGGACAGGGTCCGATGGAAACACCATATATTTT.

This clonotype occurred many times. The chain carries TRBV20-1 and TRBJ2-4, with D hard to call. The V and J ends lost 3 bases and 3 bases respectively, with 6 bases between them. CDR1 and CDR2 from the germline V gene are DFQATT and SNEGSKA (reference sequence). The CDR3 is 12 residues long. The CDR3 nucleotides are TGCAGTGCTAGGGGCCACAAAAACATTCAGTACTTC. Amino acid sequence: CSARGHKNIQYF.